This TCR beta chain originates from a study of blood T cell repertoires in COVID-19. Study-wide background: Whether acute or convalescent, the COVID-19 samples came from the United States, Italy and Spain. The cDNA or gDNA used as material had been derived from T cells, B-cell-depleted T cells, or PBMCs.

Under the authors' procedure: Quantification of nucleated cells was approximated via reference gene primer amplification. Libraries were prepared by immunoSEQ multiplex PCR; TCRdb keeps only in-frame clonotypes and omits some of them. D and trimming come from the DNA, and the V and J calls and clone size come from that table. The repertoire holds over 45,000 clones, with 65% to 85% as singletons. Germline CDR1 SGHVS, CDR2 FQNEAQ. V dropped 1 base and J dropped 0 bases, with 18 bases sitting between them. The CDR3 has 18 amino acids. The receptor was derived from a woman of 80 years or more with acute or convalescent COVID-19. This chain joins TRBV7-8 and TRBJ1-2; possibly TRBD1 for D (6 bases). The sequencing input was peripheral blood. The CDR3 loop is CASSLGFTGFPSNYGYTF. Written as DNA, the CDR3 is TGTGCCAGCAGCTTAGGATTTACAGGGTTCCCCTCTAACTATGGCTACACCTTC.